This T cell receptor (beta chain) is from a study of OX40 agonist ivuxolimab in advanced cancers. For the wider study: Ivuxolimab was an agonistic, fully human IgG2 monoclonal antibody directed against OX40 (CD134), a costimulatory receptor. Patients were allowed to have had prior anti-PD-1, anti-PD-L1 or anti-CTLA-4 therapy, and 40% of the dose-escalation patients had been treated with checkpoint inhibitors. The point of sequencing TCRbeta in the periphery was to test whether ivuxolimab changed TCR sequence diversity and drove clonal T-cell expansion. Of the 50 to 55 dose-escalation patients, hepatocellular carcinoma was present in about 19, melanoma in approximately 15, renal cell carcinoma in 9 and head and neck cancer in 9. Intravenous ivuxolimab was administered to patients every 2 weeks at six dose levels: 0.01, 0.1, 0.3, 1.5, 3 and 10 mg/kg. The paper covers the monotherapy dose-escalation part of the phase I ivuxolimab trial, which included N of about 56 patients. In the dose-escalation cohort, 75% to 90% of patients were male, and the mean age was roughly 60 years with a range of roughly 20 to 80. Partial responses were achieved by three dose-escalation patients, of whom one had hepatocellular carcinoma and two had cutaneous melanoma. What the authors observed across the whole study: On average, CD8+ T cells showed more expanded clones than CD4+ T cells after ivuxolimab. Low levels of normalized T-cell clonal expansion were also shown by some nonresponding patients. In the 0.1-3.0 mg/kg groups, partial responders were among the patients with the lowest normalized peripheral clonal expansion, particularly in CD8+ T cells. Which antigens the clonally expanded peripheral T cells were specific for was not determined. At doses of 0.1 to 3.0 mg/kg, clonal expansion of both CD4+ and CD8+ T cells in blood was seen between baseline and week 6.

The trial excluded patients who had a history of autoimmune disease or who were on systemic immunosuppression. Peripheral blood for TCR sequencing was collected from all dose cohorts at baseline, on cycle 4 day 1, and on cycle 7 day 1. Samples were obtained from an open-label, multicenter, first-in-human phase I dose-escalation trial of ivuxolimab. Adults with locally advanced or metastatic head and neck squamous cell, hepatocellular, melanoma or renal cell carcinoma were enrolled in the trial. Before TCR sequencing, CD4+ T cells and CD8+ T cells from peripheral blood were sorted into separate populations. V trim: 10 bases; J trim: 2 bases; unmatched bases: 7. The germline V gene provides CDR1 SNHLY and CDR2 FYNNEI. Measured from the cysteine to the phenylalanine, the CDR3 is 14 residues long. Kept here is only the CDR3 DNA, which spans 42 bases and is read in frame from base 1. Genomic DNA was isolated from the sorted cells so that the TCRbeta CDR3 region could be sequenced. TCRbeta CDR3 regions were sequenced using the immunoSEQ Assay. TCRdb limited this immuneACCESS table to in-frame rearrangements with V and J called. A share of clones is missing; checked studies link under half to unresolved V genes, and the rest is unexplained. The sample table records around 64,000 clones; almost 85% of these occur just once. The biggest ten clones account for about 8% of the sample.

Note on this clone: Its recognized antigen is unknown. Base qualities are not provided; no much larger clone lies one nucleotide away.

The origin of this receptor is an adult with an advanced solid tumor such as melanoma, head and neck, liver or kidney cancer. The chain is encoded by TRBV2 joined to TRBJ2-1; 8 junctional bases match TRBD1. The material was CD4+ or CD8+ T cells sorted from blood, obtained in a trial of the OX40 agonist ivuxolimab. The CDR3 reads CATGQDRPYNEQFF. The nucleotide sequence is given as TGTGCCACGGGACAGGACCGTCCCTACAATGAGCAGTTCTTC. The full variable domain, with segments outside the CDR3 supplied by the reference TRBV2 and TRBJ2-1 proteins, appears as EPEVTQTPSHQVTQMGQEVILRCVPISNHLYFYWYRQILGQKVEFLVSFYNNEISEKSEIFDDQFSVERPDGSNFTLKIRSTKLEDSAMYFCATGQDRPYNEQFFGPGTRLTVL.